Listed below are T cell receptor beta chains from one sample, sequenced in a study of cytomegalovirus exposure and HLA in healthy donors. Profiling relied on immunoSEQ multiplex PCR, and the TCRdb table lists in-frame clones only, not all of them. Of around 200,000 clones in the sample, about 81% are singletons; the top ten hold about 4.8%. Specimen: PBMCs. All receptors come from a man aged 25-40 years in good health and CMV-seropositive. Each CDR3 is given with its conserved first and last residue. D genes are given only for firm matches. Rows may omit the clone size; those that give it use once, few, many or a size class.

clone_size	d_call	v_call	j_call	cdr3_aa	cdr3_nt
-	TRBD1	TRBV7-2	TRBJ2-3	CASSSTGSTDTQYF	TGTGCCAGCAGCTCGACAGGGTCCACAGATACGCAGTATTTT
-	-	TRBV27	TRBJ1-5	CASSFGSGNQPQHF	TGTGCCAGCAGTTTCGGGTCTGGCAATCAGCCCCAGCATTTT
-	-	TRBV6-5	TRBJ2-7	CASSPTRLLAYEQYF	TGTGCCAGCAGTCCTACCCGACTCCTCGCTTACGAGCAGTACTTC
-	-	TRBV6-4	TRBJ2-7	CASRNPGHQSSYEQYF	TGTGCCAGCAGAAACCCGGGACACCAGAGCTCCTACGAGCAGTACTTC
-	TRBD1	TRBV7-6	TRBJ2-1	CASSSRTGRYNEQFF	TGTGCCAGCAGCTCCCGGACAGGGCGGTACAATGAGCAGTTCTTC
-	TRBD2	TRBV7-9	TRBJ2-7	CASSSTSGSYEQYF	TGTGCCAGCAGCTCGACTAGCGGCTCCTACGAGCAGTACTTC
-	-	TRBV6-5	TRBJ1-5	CASRMAYNQPQHF	TGTGCCAGCAGGATGGCTTACAATCAGCCCCAGCATTTT
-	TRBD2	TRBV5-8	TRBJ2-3	CASSLAVAGVLDTQYF	TGTGCCAGCAGCTTGGCAGTAGCGGGAGTTTTAGATACGCAGTATTTT
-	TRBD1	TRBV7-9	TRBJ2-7	CASRDRGREREQYF	TGTGCCAGCAGGGACAGGGGGCGCGAGCGCGAGCAGTACTTC
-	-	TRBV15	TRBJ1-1	CATSRGGEGNTEAFF	TGTGCCACCAGCAGAGGGGGGGAGGGAAATACTGAAGCTTTCTTT
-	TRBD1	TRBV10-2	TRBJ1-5	CASSETYRGIQPQHF	TGCGCCAGCAGTGAGACATACAGGGGGATTCAGCCCCAGCATTTT
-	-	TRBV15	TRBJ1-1	CATSITQRNTEAFF	TGTGCCACCAGCATTACACAGAGGAACACTGAAGCTTTCTTT
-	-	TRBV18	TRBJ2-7	CASSPPAGAYEQYF	TGTGCCAGCTCACCACCGGCAGGGGCCTACGAGCAGTACTTC
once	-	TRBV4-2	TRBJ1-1	CASSQDGEGGLEAFF	TGTGCCAGCAGCCAAGATGGGGAGGGGGGCCTGGAAGCTTTCTTT
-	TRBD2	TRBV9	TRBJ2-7	CASSLVGLAGPYEQYF	TGTGCCAGCAGCTTAGTAGGACTAGCGGGTCCCTACGAGCAGTACTTC
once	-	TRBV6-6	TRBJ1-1	CASSTTAVGGTEAFF	TGTGCCAGCAGTACGACGGCGGTGGGGGGAACTGAAGCTTTCTTT
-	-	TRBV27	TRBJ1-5	CASSFSRFRGSNQPQHF	TGTGCCAGCAGTTTTAGTCGTTTCCGGGGTAGCAATCAGCCCCAGCATTTT
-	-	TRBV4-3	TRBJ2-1	CASSQDGARSSSYNEQFF	TGCGCCAGCAGCCAAGATGGGGCCAGAAGTAGCTCCTACAATGAGCAGTTCTTC
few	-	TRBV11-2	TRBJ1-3	CASSRGTNTIYF	TGTGCCAGCAGTCGGGGTACAAACACCATATATTTT
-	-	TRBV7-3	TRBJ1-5	CSVRKTEYLFNSNQPQHF	TGTTCGGTTCGAAAAACAGAATATTTATTTAATAGCAATCAGCCCCAGCATTTT
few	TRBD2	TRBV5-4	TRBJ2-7	CASSLFGTSLSEQYF	TGTGCCAGCAGCTTGTTTGGGACTAGTCTCTCCGAGCAGTACTTC
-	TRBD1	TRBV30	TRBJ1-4	CAWRVRDREDEKLFF	TGTGCCTGGAGGGTTAGGGACAGGGAAGACGAAAAACTGTTTTTT
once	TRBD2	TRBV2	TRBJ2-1	CASNTLLAGTPNNEQFF	TGTGCCAGCAACACCCTACTAGCGGGGACACCTAACAATGAGCAGTTCTTC
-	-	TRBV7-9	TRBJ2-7	CSSSLEGTGLKQYF	TGTTCCAGCAGCTTGGAAGGTACAGGGTTGAAGCAGTACTTC
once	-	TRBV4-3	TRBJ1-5	CASSQGGLQHF	TGCGCCAGCAGCCAAGGCGGTCTCCAGCATTTT
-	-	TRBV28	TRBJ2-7	CAITGISPYEQYF	TGTGCCATCACCGGGATCTCCCCCTACGAGCAGTACTTC
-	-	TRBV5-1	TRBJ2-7	CASSLGAFEQYF	TGCGCCAGCAGCTTAGGGGCGTTCGAGCAGTACTTC
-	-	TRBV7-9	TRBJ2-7	CASSGESSPYEQYF	TGTGCCAGCAGCGGGGAGTCGTCCCCCTACGAGCAGTACTTC
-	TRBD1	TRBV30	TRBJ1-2	CAWSVGDRGYGYTF	TGTGCCTGGAGTGTGGGGGACAGAGGCTATGGCTACACCTTC
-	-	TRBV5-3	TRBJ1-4	CASPTQGCEKLFF	TGTGCCTCCCCCACTCAGGGTTGCGAAAAACTGTTTTTT
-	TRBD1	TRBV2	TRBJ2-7	CASSETGYNEQYF	TGTGCCAGCAGCGAGACAGGGTACAACGAGCAGTACTTC
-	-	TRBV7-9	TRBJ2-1	CASSPGVGNEQFF	TGTGCCAGCAGCCCAGGGGTAGGCAATGAGCAGTTCTTC
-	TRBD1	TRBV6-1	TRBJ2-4	CASSSLRGNQNIQYF	TGTGCCAGCAGTTCGCTCAGGGGGAACCAAAACATTCAGTACTTC
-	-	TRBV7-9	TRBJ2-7	CASSLADRLSYEQYF	TGTGCCAGCAGCTTAGCGGACAGACTTTCCTACGAGCAGTACTTC
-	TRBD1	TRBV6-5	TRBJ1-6	CASGYTGGYNSPLHF	TGTGCCAGCGGTTACACAGGGGGATATAATTCACCCCTCCACTTT
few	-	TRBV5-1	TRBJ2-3	CASSLDGRTSTDTQYF	TGCGCCAGCAGCTTGGATGGGCGCACTAGCACAGATACGCAGTATTTT
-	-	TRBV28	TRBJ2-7	CASSFPSGQGRRGQYF	TGTGCCAGCAGTTTTCCATCGGGACAAGGACGTCGTGGGCAGTACTTC
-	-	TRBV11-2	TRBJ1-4	CASSSPGRYFEKLFF	TGTGCCAGCAGCTCCCCCGGGAGGTACTTCGAAAAACTGTTTTTT
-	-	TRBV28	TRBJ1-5	CASSLDFTGTHF	TGTGCCAGCAGTTTAGATTTTACAGGGACGCATTTT
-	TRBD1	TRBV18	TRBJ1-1	CASSPSGQGEAFF	TGTGCCAGCTCACCATCGGGACAGGGTGAAGCTTTCTTT
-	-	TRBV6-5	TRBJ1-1	CASSSTVEAFF	TGTGCCAGCAGTTCGACAGTGGAAGCTTTCTTT
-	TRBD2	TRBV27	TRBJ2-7	CASTSTGGPGEQYF	TGTGCCAGCACCTCGACGGGAGGGCCGGGTGAGCAGTACTTC
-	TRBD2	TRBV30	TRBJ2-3	CAWRVAGRADTQYF	TGTGCCTGGAGGGTAGCGGGGAGGGCAGATACGCAGTATTTT
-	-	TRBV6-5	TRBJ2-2	CASSYAKQGGELFF	TGTGCCAGCAGTTATGCTAAGCAGGGCGGGGAGCTGTTTTTT
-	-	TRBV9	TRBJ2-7	CASSPERVPSYEQYF	TGTGCCAGCAGCCCTGAGCGGGTGCCGTCCTACGAGCAGTACTTC